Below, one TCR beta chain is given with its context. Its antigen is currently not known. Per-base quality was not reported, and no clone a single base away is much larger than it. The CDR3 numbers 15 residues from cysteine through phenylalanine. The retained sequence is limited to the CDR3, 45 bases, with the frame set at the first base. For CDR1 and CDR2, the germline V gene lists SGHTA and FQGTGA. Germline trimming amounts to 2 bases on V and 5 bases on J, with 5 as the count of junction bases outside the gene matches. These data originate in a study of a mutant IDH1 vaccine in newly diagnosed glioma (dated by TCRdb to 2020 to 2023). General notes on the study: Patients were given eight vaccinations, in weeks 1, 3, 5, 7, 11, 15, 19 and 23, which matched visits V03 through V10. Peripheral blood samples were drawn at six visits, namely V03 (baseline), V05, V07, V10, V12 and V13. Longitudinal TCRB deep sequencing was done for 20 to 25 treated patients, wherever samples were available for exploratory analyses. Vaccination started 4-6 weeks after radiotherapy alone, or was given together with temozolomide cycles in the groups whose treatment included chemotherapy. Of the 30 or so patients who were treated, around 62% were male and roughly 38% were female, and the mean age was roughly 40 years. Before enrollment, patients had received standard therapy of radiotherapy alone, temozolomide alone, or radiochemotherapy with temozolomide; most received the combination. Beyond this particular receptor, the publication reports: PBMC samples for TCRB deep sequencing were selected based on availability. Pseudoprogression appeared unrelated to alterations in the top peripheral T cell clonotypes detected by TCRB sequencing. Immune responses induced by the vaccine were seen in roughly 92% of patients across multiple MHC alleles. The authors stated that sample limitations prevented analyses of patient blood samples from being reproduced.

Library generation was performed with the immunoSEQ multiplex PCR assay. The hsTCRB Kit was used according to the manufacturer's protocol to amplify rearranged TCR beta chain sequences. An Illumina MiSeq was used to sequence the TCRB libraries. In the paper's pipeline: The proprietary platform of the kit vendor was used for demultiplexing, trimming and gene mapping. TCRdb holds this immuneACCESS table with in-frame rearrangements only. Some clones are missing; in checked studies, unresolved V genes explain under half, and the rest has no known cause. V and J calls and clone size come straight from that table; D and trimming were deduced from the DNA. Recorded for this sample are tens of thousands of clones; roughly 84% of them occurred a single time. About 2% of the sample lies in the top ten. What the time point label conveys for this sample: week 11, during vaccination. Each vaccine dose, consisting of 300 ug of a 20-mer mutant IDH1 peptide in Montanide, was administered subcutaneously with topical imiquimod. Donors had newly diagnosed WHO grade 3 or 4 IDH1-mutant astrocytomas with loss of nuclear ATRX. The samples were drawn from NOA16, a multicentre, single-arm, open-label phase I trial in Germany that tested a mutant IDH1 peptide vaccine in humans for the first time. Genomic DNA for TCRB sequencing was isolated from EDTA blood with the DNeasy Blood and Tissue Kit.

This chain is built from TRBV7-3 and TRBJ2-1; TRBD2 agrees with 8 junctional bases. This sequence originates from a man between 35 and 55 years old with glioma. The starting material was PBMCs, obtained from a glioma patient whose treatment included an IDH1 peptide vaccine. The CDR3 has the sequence CASSLQGTRNNEQFF. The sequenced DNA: TGTGCCAGCAGCTTACAGGGGACTAGAAACAATGAGCAGTTCTTC.